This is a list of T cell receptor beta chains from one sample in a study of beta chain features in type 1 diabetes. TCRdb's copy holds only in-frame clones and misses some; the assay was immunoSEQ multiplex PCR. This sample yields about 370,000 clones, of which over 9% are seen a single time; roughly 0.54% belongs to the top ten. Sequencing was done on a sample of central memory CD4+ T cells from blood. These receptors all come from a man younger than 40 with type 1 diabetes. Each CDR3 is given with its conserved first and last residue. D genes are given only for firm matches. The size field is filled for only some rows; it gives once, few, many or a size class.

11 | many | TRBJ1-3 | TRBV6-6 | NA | TGTGCCAGCAGGGCTGGAAACACCATATATTTT | CASRAGNTIYF
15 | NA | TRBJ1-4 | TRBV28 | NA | TGTGCCAGCAGTTCTTTTGGGGGGCATAATGAAAAACTGTTTTTT | CASSSFGGHNEKLFF
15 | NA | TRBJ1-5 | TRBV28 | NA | TGTGCCGCATGGTCCTCAGTTACTAGCAATCAGCCCCAGCATTTT | CAAWSSVTSNQPQHF
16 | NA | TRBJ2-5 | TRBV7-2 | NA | TGTGCCAGCAGCTCCAACAGGGACGGGGCCTGGGAGACCCAGTACTTC | CASSSNRDGAWETQYF
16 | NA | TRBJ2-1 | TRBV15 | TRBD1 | TGTGCCACCAGCAGAATTAGACAGGGTCTACTCGATGAGCAGTTCTTC | CATSRIRQGLLDEQFF
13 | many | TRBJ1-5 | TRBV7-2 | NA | TGTGCCAGCAGCTTATGGCGTGATCAGCCCCAGCATTTT | CASSLWRDQPQHF
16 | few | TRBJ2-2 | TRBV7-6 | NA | TGTGCCAGCAACATCGGGACTGGAAGGTTTCCCGGGGAGCTGTTTTTT | CASNIGTGRFPGELFF
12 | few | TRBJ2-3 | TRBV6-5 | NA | TGTGCCATCAGTGAGTCGGCAGATACGCAGTATTTT | CAISESADTQYF
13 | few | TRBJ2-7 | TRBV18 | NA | TGTGCCAGCTCACCACTCCTTGGGGACGAGCAGTACTTC | CASSPLLGDEQYF
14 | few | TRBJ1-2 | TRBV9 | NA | TGTGCCAGCAGCGGGACGACCTCTAACTATGGCTACACCTTC | CASSGTTSNYGYTF
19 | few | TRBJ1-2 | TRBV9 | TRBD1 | TGTGCCAGCAGTGTATCATTCCGGGACAGGGGTCAAGTAGGCTATGGCTACACCTTC | CASSVSFRDRGQVGYGYTF
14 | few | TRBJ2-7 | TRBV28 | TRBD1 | TGTGCCAGCAGGACACAGGGGGTCTCCTACGAGCAGTACTTC | CASRTQGVSYEQYF
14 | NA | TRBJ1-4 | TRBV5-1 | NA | TGCGCCAGCAGTCAGGGAGTTTTGGACGGAAAACTGTTTTTT | CASSQGVLDGKLFF
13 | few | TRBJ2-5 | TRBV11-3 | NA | TGTGCCAGCAGCTCACAGCCCCGGGAGACCCAGTACTTC | CASSSQPRETQYF
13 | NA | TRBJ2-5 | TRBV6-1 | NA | TGTGCCAGCCTAAAGGGGGGCTGGGAGACCCAGTACTTC | CASLKGGWETQYF
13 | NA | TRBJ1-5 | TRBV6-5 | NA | TGTGCCATCAGTCGGGCTACCAATCAGCCCCAGCATTTT | CAISRATNQPQHF
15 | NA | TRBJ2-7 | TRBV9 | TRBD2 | TGTGCCAGCAGCGGGCGGACTAGCGGGAGCTACGAGCAGTACTTC | CASSGRTSGSYEQYF
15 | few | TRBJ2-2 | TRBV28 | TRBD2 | TGTGCCAGCATAGCGGGAGGGCCGGGCACCGGGGAGCTGTTTTTT | CASIAGGPGTGELFF
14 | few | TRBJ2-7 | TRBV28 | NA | TGTGCCAGCAGGGGACACCAATCAAGCCTCGAGCAGTACTTC | CASRGHQSSLEQYF
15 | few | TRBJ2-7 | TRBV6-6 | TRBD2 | TGTGCCAGCACCTCGCCCGGACTAGCAACTGAGGAGCAGTACTTC | CASTSPGLATEEQYF
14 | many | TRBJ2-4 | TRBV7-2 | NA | TGTGCCAGCAGCTTAGTTGTAGCGCCCAACATTCAGTACTTC | CASSLVVAPNIQYF
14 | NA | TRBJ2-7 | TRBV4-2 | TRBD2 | TGTGCCAGCAGCCCGGCGGGGGGATCCTACGAGCAGTACTTC | CASSPAGGSYEQYF
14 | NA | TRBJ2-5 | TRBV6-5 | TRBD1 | TGTGCCAGCAGTCCCAGGACAGGGAGGGAGACCCAGTACTTC | CASSPRTGRETQYF
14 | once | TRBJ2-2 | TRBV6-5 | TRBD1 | TGTGCCAGCAGTCGACAGGGAAAAAACGGGGAGCTGTTTTTT | CASSRQGKNGELFF
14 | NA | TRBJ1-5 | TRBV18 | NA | TGTGCCAGCTCACCGAGCAGGGGAGGTCAGCCCCAGCATTTT | CASSPSRGGQPQHF
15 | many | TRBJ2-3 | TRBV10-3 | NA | TGTGCCATCAGTGAGTCAGGCAGGGGAGGAGATACGCAGTATTTT | CAISESGRGGDTQYF
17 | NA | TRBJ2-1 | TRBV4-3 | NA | TGCGCCAGCAGCCGAGATCGCGGTGTTACTTGGTACAATGAGCAGTTCTTC | CASSRDRGVTWYNEQFF
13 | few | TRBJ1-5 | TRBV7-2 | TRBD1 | TGTGCCAGCAGCCAGGGGGCCAATCAGCCCCAGCATTTT | CASSQGANQPQHF
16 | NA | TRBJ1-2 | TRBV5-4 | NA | TGTGCCAGCAGCCTCCGGACTAACCAAGTAAACTATGGCTACACCTTC | CASSLRTNQVNYGYTF
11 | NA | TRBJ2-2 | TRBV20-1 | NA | TGCAGTGCTAGAAATGGCGGGGAGCTGTTTTTT | CSARNGGELFF
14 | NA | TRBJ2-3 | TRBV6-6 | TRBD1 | TGTGCCAGCAGTTACTACCGGACAGGGAGCACGCAGTATTTT | CASSYYRTGSTQYF
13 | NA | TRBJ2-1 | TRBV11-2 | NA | TGTGCCAGCAGATCCCCGCAAGGTTCCGAGCAGTTCTTC | CASRSPQGSEQFF
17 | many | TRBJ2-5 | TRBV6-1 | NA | TGTGCCAGCAGTGATCCGAGGCCTGGGACTCCTCAAGAGACCCAGTACTTC | CASSDPRPGTPQETQYF
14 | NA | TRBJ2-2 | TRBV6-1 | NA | TGTGCCAGCAGGACCCAAAGCGTCACCGGGGAGCTGTTTTTT | CASRTQSVTGELFF
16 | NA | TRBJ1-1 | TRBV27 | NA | TGTGCCAGCACGCTGCAGGCAGGGGCCGGGAACACTGAAGCTTTCTTT | CASTLQAGAGNTEAFF
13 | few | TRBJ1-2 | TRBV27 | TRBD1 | TGTGCCAGCATGGCAGGGGGAAGGGGTGGCTACACCTTC | CASMAGGRGGYTF
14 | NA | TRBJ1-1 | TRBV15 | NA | TGTGCCACCAGCAGAGATGTGGGGACGTTAGAGGCTTTCTTT | CATSRDVGTLEAFF
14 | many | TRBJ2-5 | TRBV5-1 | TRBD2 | TGCGCCAGCAGCTTGTCCGGGGCCGGGGGGGACCAGTACTTC | CASSLSGAGGDQYF
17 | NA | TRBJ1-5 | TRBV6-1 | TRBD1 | TGTGCCAGCAGTGGGACCCTCACAGGGGGCGCCGGTCAGCCCCAGCATTTT | CASSGTLTGGAGQPQHF
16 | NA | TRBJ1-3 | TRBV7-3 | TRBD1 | TGTGCCAGCAGCCGAGACAGGGAAGGAGGTGGAAACACCATATATTTT | CASSRDREGGGNTIYF
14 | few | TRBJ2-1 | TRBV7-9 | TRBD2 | TGTGCCAGCAGCCCGATAGTGGGCGGGAGCAGGAAGTTCTTC | CASSPIVGGSRKFF
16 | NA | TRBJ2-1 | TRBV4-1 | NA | TGCGCCAGCAGCCGCCATAGGGAGATGGGGAACAATGAGCAGTTCTTC | CASSRHREMGNNEQFF
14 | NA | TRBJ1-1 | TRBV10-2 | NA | TGCGCCAGCAGGAGGGGAGGGTCGAACACTGAAGCTTTCTTT | CASRRGGSNTEAFF
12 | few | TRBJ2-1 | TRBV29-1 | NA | TGCAGCGTTGAGAAGTTCGCCATTGAGCAGTTCTTC | CSVEKFAIEQFF
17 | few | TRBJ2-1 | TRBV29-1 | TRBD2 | TGCAGCTCCGGAGGACTAGCGGGTAGACTCTCCTACAATGAGCAGTTCTTC | CSSGGLAGRLSYNEQFF
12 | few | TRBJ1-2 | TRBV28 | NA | TGTGCCAGCAGTCCCGGTGACTATGGCTACACCTTC | CASSPGDYGYTF
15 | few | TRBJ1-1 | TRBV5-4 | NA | TGTGCCAGCAGCTCTGAGGTTAGTTCGGGGACTGAAGCTTTCTTT | CASSSEVSSGTEAFF
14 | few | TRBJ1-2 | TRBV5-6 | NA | TGTGCCAGCAGCTTGGTTGCCCCCTACTATGGCTACACCTTC | CASSLVAPYYGYTF